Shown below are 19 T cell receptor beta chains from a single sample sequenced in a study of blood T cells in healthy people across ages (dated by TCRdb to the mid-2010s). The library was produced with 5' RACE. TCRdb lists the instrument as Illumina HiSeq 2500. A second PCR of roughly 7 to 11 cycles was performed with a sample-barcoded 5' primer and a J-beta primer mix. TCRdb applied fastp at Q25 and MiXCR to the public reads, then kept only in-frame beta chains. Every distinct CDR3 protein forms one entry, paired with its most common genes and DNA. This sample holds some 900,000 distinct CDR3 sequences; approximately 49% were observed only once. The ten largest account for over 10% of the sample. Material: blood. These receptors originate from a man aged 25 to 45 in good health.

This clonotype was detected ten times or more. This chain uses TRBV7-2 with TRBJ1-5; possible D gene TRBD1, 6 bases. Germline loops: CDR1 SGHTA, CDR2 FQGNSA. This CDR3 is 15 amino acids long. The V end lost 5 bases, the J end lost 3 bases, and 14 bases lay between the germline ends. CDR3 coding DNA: TGTGCCAGCAGCCGGGATAGGGGGAACAATCAGCCCCAGCATTTT. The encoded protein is CASSRDRGNNQPQHF.

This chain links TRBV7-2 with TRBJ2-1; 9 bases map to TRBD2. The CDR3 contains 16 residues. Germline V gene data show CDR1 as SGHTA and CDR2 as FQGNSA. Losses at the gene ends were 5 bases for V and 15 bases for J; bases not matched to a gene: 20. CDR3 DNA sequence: TGTGCCAGCAGCCAATTTCTACTGGCGGGGGGGCCGAGTGGGTTCTTC. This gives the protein CASSQFLLAGGPSGFF.

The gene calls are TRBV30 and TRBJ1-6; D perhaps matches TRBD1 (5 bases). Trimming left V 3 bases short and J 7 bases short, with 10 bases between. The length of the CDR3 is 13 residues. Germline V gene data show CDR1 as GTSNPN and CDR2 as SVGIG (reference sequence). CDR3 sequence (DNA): TGTGCCTGGAGCGTCAGGGTAAATTCACCCCTCCACTTT. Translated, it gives CAWSVRVNSPLHF.

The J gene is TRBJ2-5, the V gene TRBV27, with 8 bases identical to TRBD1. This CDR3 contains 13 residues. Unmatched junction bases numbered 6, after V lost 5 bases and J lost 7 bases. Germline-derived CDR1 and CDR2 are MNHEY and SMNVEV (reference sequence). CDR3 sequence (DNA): TGTGCCAGCAGTACGGGACAGGCCTGGACCCAGTACTTC. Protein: CASSTGQAWTQYF.

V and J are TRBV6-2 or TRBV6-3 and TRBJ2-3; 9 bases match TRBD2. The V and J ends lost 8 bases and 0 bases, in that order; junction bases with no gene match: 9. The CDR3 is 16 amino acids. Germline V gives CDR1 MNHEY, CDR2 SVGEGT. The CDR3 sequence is CASQISGGMSTDTQYF. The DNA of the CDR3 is TGTGCCAGCCAAATTAGCGGGGGTATGAGCACAGATACGCAGTATTTT.

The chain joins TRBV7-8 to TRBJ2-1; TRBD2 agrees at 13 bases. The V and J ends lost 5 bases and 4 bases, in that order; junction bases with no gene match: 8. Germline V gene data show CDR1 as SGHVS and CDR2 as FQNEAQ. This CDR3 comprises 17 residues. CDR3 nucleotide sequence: TGTGCCAGCAGCCATACTAGCGGGGGGGCCACTTACAATGAGCAGTTCTTC. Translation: CASSHTSGGATYNEQFF.

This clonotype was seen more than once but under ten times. The CDR3 here is CASRTSGGVYEQYF. CDR3 DNA: TGTGCCAGCAGAACTAGCGGTGGGGTTTACGAGCAGTACTTC. The chain has TRBV27 and TRBJ2-7, with 8 bases fitting TRBD2. Trimming took 6 bases from V and 4 from J; bases not matched to a gene: 8. The CDR3 is 14 amino acids. CDR1 and CDR2 (germline): MNHEY, SMNVEV (reference sequence).

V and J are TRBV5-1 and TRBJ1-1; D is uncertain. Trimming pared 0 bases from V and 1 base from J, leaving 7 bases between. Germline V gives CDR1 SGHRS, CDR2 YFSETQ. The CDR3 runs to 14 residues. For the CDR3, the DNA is TGCGCCAGCAGCTTGGACAGCCCGAACACTGAAGCTTTCTTT. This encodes CASSLDSPNTEAFF.

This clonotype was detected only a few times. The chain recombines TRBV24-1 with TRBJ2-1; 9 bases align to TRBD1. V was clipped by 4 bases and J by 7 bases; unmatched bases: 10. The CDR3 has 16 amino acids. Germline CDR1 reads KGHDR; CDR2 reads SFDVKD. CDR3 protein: CATSDSGTGYPNEQFF. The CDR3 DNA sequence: TGTGCCACCAGTGACTCCGGGACAGGGTATCCGAATGAGCAGTTCTTC.

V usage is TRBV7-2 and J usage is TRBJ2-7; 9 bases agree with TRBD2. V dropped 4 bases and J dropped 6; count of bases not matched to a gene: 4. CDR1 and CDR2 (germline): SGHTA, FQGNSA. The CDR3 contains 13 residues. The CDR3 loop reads CASSSGLASEQYF. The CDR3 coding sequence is TGTGCCAGCAGCTCGGGACTAGCCTCCGAGCAGTACTTC. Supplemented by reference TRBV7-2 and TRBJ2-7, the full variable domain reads GAGVSQSPSNKVTEKGKDVELRCDPISGHTALYWYRQSLGQGLEFLIYFQGNSAPDKSGLPSDRFSAERTGGSVSTLTIQRTQQEDSAVYLCASSSGLASEQYFGPGTRLTVT.

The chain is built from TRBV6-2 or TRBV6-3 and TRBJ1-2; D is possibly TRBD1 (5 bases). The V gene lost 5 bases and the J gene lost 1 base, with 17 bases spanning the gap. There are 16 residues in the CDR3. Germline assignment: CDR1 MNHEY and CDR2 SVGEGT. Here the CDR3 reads CASSGTVGRGNYGYTF. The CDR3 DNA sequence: TGTGCCAGCAGTGGAACTGTGGGACGGGGTAACTATGGCTACACCTTC.

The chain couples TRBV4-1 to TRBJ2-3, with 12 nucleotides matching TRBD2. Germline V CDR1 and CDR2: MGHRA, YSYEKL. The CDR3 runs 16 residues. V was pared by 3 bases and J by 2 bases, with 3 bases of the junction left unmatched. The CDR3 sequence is CASSHGLAGLTDTQYF. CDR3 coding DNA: TGCGCCAGCAGCCACGGACTAGCGGGGCTCACAGATACGCAGTATTTT.

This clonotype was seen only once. The CDR3 nucleotides are TGTGCCAGCAGCATAAACTTCGGACCGGGACAGCAGTACTTC. This encodes CASSINFGPGQQYF. This sequence joins TRBV9 and TRBJ2-7; either TRBD1 or TRBD2 may fit D (5 bases each). This CDR3 contains 14 residues. V lost 4 bases and J 8 bases, leaving 19 bases between the germline ends. Germline V CDR1 and CDR2: SGDLS, YYNGEE.

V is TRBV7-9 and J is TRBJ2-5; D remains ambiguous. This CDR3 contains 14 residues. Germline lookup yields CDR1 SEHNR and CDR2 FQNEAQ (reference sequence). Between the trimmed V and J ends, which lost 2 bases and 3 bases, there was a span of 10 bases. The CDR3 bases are TGTGCCAGCAGCTTAACGTTACAAGAAGAGACCCAGTACTTC. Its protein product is CASSLTLQEETQYF.

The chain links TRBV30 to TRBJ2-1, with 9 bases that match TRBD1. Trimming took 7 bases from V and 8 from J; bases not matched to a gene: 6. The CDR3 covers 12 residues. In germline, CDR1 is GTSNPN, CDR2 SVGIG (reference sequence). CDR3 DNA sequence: TGTGCCTTGGACAGGGGCATCTATGAGCAGTTCTTC. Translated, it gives CALDRGIYEQFF.

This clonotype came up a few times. The CDR3 bases are TGTGCCAGCAGCTTAAATCAACTGAGCAATGAGCAGTTCTTC. Amino acid sequence: CASSLNQLSNEQFF. J is TRBJ2-1 and V is TRBV7-3; D remains ambiguous. This CDR3 is 14 amino acids long. CDR1 is SGHTA, CDR2 FQGTGA, per germline. V was shortened by 1 base and J by 6 bases, with 10 bases between the two germline ends.

DNA for the CDR3: TGTGCCAGCAGCGTGGGATCCGGAAGCACCCCAGAAAAACTGTTTTTT. This sequence encodes CASSVGSGSTPEKLFF. The chain employs TRBV9 and TRBJ1-4; no definite D call. The CDR3 runs 16 residues. V shed 2 bases and J shed 8 bases, with 19 bases lying between them. Per the germline V gene, CDR1 is SGDLS and CDR2 is YYNGEE.

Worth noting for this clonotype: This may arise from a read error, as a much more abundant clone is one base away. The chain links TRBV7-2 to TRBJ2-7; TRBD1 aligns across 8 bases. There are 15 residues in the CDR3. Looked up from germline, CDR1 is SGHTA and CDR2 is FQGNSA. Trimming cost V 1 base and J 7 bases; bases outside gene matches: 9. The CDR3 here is CASSLGARGRYEQYF. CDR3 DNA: TGTGCCAGCAGCTTAGGCGCCAGGGGGCGGTATGAGCAGTACTTC.

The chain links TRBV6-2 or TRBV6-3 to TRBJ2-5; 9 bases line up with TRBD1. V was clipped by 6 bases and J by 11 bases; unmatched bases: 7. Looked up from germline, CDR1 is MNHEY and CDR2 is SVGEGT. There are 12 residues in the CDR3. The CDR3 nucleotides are TGTGCCAGCAGCTACAGGGGGCCGGAGCAGTACTTC. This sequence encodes CASSYRGPEQYF.